One and the same sample provided the 21 T cell receptor beta chains below, sequenced in a study of neoadjuvant anti-PD-1 for oral cavity cancer. Time point meaning: after neoadjuvant nivolumab, at surgical resection. Produced via immunoSEQ multiplex PCR; TCRdb's table is partial and in-frame only. The data show 8,000 or so clones, 70% seen once. The specimen comprised PBMCs, sampled after nivolumab (anti-PD-1) treatment. These receptors were obtained from a person aged 35 to 85 with oral cavity squamous cell carcinoma.

V gene TRBV7-9 combines with J gene TRBJ2-7; no clear D gene. V dropped 6 bases and J dropped 2 bases, with 14 bases sitting between them. CDR1 SEHNR and CDR2 FQNEAQ come from the germline V gene (reference sequence). The CDR3 has 14 residues. CDR3 in amino acids: CASSSQDGAYEQYF. The CDR3 nucleotides read TGTGCCAGCAGTTCCCAGGACGGAGCCTACGAGCAGTACTTC.

This clone turned up a few times. The V call is TRBV9, the J call TRBJ2-7, with D maybe TRBD1 (6 bases). In germline, CDR1 is SGDLS, CDR2 YYNGEE. V shed 1 base and J shed 2 bases, with 13 bases lying between them. The CDR3 contains 15 residues. Here the CDR3 reads CASSVSAQGAYEQYF. The DNA for the CDR3 is TGTGCCAGCAGCGTAAGTGCACAGGGAGCCTACGAGCAGTACTTC.

Only a few counts were recorded for this clone. The rearrangement joins TRBV10-1 to TRBJ1-1; D unclear. The CDR3 has 13 residues. Per the germline V gene, CDR1 is WNHNN and CDR2 is SYGVQD (reference sequence). Trimming removed 4 bases from V and 5 bases from J, with 11 bases in between. The CDR3 region has the DNA TGCGCCAGCAGTGGAACTCTCGGGACTGAAGCTTTCTTT. As protein: CASSGTLGTEAFF.

This clone showed up just a few times. The chain combines TRBV29-1 with TRBJ1-5; no firm D call. Germline CDR1 reads SQVTM; CDR2 reads ANQGSEA. The CDR3 is 14 residues long. V lost 6 bases and J lost 4, with 16 bases in between. The CDR3 nucleotides read TGCAGCGTATCCCCGGCGGGTCAGAATCAGCCCCAGCATTTT. Its protein is CSVSPAGQNQPQHF.

This sequence joins TRBV11-3 and TRBJ2-6; 7 bases map to TRBD2. CDR3 length equals 17 residues. V was clipped by 4 bases and J by 3 bases; unmatched bases: 9. The germline V gene encodes CDR1 SGHNT and CDR2 YENEEA. CDR3 DNA: TGTGCCAGCAGCTCCAATACCGCGGGGGTTGGGGCCAACGTCCTGACTTTC. It yields the protein CASSSNTAGVGANVLTF.

The chain has TRBV4-1 and TRBJ2-2; D perhaps matches TRBD1 (5 bases). The CDR3 runs 13 residues. V lost 4 bases and J 7 bases, leaving 10 bases between the germline ends. Germline CDR1 MGHRA, CDR2 YSYEKL. The CDR3 region has the DNA TGCGCCAGCAGCCCAGACAGACTCGGGGAGCTGTTTTTT. This sequence encodes CASSPDRLGELFF.

The count of this clone is one. This chain connects TRBV7-6 to TRBJ1-1; D perhaps matches TRBD1 (5 bases). CDR3 length: 14 residues. V lost 5 bases to trimming and J lost 1 base, with 11 bases between them. Germline CDR1 SGHVS, CDR2 FNYEAQ. CDR3 coding DNA: TGTGCCAGCAGCCATCTACAGGAGAACACTGAAGCTTTCTTT. It yields the protein CASSHLQENTEAFF.

V and J are TRBV13 and TRBJ2-1; possible D gene TRBD2, 6 bases. Trimming stripped 2 bases from V and 8 bases from J, with 19 bases between. Germline-derived CDR1 and CDR2 are PRHDT and FYEKMQ (reference sequence). This CDR3 has 16 residues. The DNA of the CDR3 is TGTGCCAGCAGCTTACGCGCGCGGGGTTCGGCGGATGAGCAGTTCTTC. Amino acids: CASSLRARGSADEQFF. The variable domain in full, completed from reference TRBV13 and TRBJ2-1, reads AAGVIQSPRHLIKEKRETATLKCYPIPRHDTVYWYQQGPGQDPQFLISFYEKMQSDKGSIPDRFSAQQFSDYHSELNMSSLELGDSALYFCASSLRARGSADEQFFGPGTRLTVL.

This clone has only a few counts. The genes are TRBV5-4 and TRBJ2-3; D possibly corresponds to TRBD2 (6 bases). The ends were cut back, 3 bases at V and 4 bases at J, with 12 bases in the middle. There are 14 residues in the CDR3. CDR1 is SGHNT and CDR2 is YYREEE in the germline V gene (reference sequence). CDR3 protein: CASSSGGIADTQYF. For the CDR3, the DNA is TGTGCCAGCAGCTCCGGGGGTATCGCAGATACGCAGTATTTT. The full variable domain, completed using reference TRBV5-4 and TRBJ2-3, is ETGVTQSPTHLIKTRGQQVTLRCSSQSGHNTVSWYQQALGQGPQFIFQYYREEENGRGNFPPRFSGLQFPNYSSELNVNALELDDSALYLCASSSGGIADTQYFGPGTRLTVL.

The chain has TRBV4-1 and TRBJ1-5; a possible D gene is TRBD1 (6 bases). V was pared by 1 base and J by 3 bases, with 13 bases between. The CDR3 covers 16 residues. Germline V CDR1 and CDR2: MGHRA, YSYEKL. The CDR3 DNA reads as TGCGCCAGCAGCCAAGTAAACACGGGGGCCAATCAGCCCCAGCATTTT. Translated: CASSQVNTGANQPQHF.

The chain carries TRBV5-4 and TRBJ2-7; the D is unclear. The CDR3 sequence is 14 residues long. The germline gives CDR1 SGHNT, CDR2 YYREEE (reference sequence). V gave up 4 bases and J gave up 1 base, with 12 bases separating them. CDR3 loop: CASSRLGSSYEQYF. The DNA for the CDR3 is TGTGCCAGCAGCCGCCTTGGGTCTTCCTACGAGCAGTACTTC.

The table lists this clone with a few counts. CDR3 amino acids: CAWIPRLGVSPLHF. The CDR3 DNA reads as TGTGCCTGGATTCCACGCCTGGGGGTTTCACCCCTCCACTTT. The genes are TRBV30 and TRBJ1-6; possibly TRBD1 for D (5 bases). This CDR3 contains 14 residues. CDR1 is GTSNPN, CDR2 SVGIG, per germline (reference sequence). V shed 4 bases and J shed 9 bases, with 16 bases lying between them.

The chain joins TRBV20-1 to TRBJ2-1; no definite D call. Germline V gene data show CDR1 as DFQATT and CDR2 as SNEGSKA (reference sequence). This CDR3 has 10 amino acids. Deletions cut 0 bases from V and 6 bases from J, with 0 bases between. The CDR3 nucleotides are TGCAGTGCTAGAGACAATGAGCAGTTCTTC. Protein product: CSARDNEQFF.

The chain combines TRBV5-1 with TRBJ2-3; TRBD2 agrees at 10 bases. This CDR3 contains 16 residues. V gave up 1 base and J gave up 1 base; unmatched junction bases: 3. Looked up from germline, CDR1 is SGHRS and CDR2 is YFSETQ. CDR3 in DNA: TGCGCCAGCAGCTTGAAAACTAGCGGGGGCACAGATACGCAGTATTTT. It translates to CASSLKTSGGTDTQYF.

The V and J genes are TRBV6-5 and TRBJ2-7, with D unclear. Germline assignment: CDR1 MNHEY and CDR2 SVGAGI. Trimming left V 4 bases short and J 5 bases short, with 9 bases between. CDR3 length equals 12 residues. The CDR3 is CASSSSKNEQYF. In nucleotides, the CDR3 is TGTGCCAGCAGTTCTTCAAAAAACGAGCAGTACTTC.

V is TRBV11-2 and J is TRBJ2-5; tentative D call: TRBD2 (5 bases). The CDR3 is 13 amino acids. Deletions cut 0 bases from V and 9 bases from J, with 11 bases between. Per germline, CDR1 SGHAT and CDR2 FQNNGV. CDR3: CASSLDRGEAQYF. Here the CDR3 DNA reads TGTGCCAGCAGCTTAGACCGGGGTGAGGCCCAGTACTTC.

The chain links TRBV6-5 to TRBJ1-2, with 10 bases fitting TRBD1. Germline CDR1 MNHEY, CDR2 SVGAGI. The CDR3 loop spans 16 amino acids. Trimming removed 0 bases from V and 6 bases from J; junction bases left unmatched: 7. CDR3 DNA: TGTGCCAGCAGTTACTCTCCGACGGGACAGGGGCATGGCTACACCTTC. This encodes CASSYSPTGQGHGYTF.

The rearrangement joins TRBV5-4 to TRBJ1-2; TRBD1 matches 7 bases. There are 13 residues in the CDR3. With V trimmed by 4 bases and J by 4 bases, 4 bases remained unmatched. Germline lookup yields CDR1 SGHNT and CDR2 YYREEE (reference sequence). CDR3 region: CASSRDRPYGYTF. As DNA, the CDR3 is TGTGCCAGCAGCCGGGACAGACCCTATGGCTACACCTTC.

This rearrangement joins TRBV6-5 to TRBJ2-3, with D possibly TRBD1 on 6 matching bases. V was cut by 5 bases and J by 2 bases, with 14 bases left in between. The CDR3 spans 15 residues. Germline CDR1 and CDR2: MNHEY and SVGAGI. The CDR3 DNA reads TGTGCCAGCAGTCAGGACGGGACACTCACAGATACGCAGTATTTT. Translating it yields CASSQDGTLTDTQYF.

J is TRBJ1-5 and V is TRBV13; no reliable D call. CDR1 PRHDT and CDR2 FYEKMQ come from the germline V gene (reference sequence). The CDR3 is made up of 15 amino acids. V shed 0 bases and J shed 1 base, with 7 bases lying between them. CDR3 bases: TGTGCCAGCAGCTTAGGGGTCCGGAGCAATCAGCCCCAGCATTTT. Residues: CASSLGVRSNQPQHF.

The gene calls are TRBV6-1 and TRBJ2-2, with D possibly TRBD2 on 5 matching bases. This CDR3 is 14 amino acids long. The germline V gene encodes CDR1 MNHNS and CDR2 SASEGT. V lost 2 bases and J 1 base, leaving 5 bases between the germline ends. The CDR3 sequence: CASSERGNTGELFF. The CDR3 nucleotides read TGTGCCAGCAGTGAACGGGGGAACACCGGGGAGCTGTTTTTT.